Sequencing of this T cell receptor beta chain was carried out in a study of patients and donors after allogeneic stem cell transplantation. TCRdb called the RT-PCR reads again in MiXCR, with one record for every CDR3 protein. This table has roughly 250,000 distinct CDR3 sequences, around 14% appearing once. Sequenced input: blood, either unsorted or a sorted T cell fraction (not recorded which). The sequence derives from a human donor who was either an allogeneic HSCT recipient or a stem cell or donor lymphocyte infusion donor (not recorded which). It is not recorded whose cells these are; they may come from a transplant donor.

CDR3 residues: CASSVGSGSIPNEQFF. The CDR3, as DNA: TGTGCCAGCAGCGTTGGAAGCGGGAGTATACCCAATGAGCAGTTCTTC. This chain joins TRBV9 and TRBJ2-1; 8 bases match TRBD2. Germline assignment: CDR1 SGDLS and CDR2 YYNGEE. The length of the CDR3 is 16 residues. J was trimmed by 6 bases and V by 2 bases; bases with no gene match: 10.